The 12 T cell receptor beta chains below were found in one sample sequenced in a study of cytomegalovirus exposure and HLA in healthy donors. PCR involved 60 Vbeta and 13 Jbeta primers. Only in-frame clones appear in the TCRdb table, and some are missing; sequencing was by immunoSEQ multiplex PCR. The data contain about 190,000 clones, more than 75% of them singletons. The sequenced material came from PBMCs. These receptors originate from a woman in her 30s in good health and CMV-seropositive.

This CDR3 is CSVETGKAFF. CDR3 coding DNA: TGCAGCGTTGAAACAGGGAAAGCTTTCTTT. The rearrangement joins TRBV29-1 to TRBJ1-1; D might be TRBD1 (6 bases). Germline V CDR1 and CDR2: SQVTM, ANQGSEA. The CDR3 spans 10 residues. V was pared by 2 bases and J by 9 bases, with 7 bases between.

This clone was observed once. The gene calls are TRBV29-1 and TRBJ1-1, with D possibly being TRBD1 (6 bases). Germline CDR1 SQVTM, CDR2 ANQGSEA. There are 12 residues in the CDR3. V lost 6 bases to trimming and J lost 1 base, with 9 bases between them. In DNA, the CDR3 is TGCAGCGTGGGACACGCGAACACTGAAGCTTTCTTT. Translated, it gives CSVGHANTEAFF.

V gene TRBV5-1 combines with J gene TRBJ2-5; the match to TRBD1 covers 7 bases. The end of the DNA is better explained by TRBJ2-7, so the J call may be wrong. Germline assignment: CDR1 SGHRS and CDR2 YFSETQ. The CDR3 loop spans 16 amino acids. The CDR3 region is CASSLARDSSSYEQYF. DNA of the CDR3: TGCGCCAGCAGCTTGGCCCGGGACAGCAGCTCCTACGAGCAGTACTTC.

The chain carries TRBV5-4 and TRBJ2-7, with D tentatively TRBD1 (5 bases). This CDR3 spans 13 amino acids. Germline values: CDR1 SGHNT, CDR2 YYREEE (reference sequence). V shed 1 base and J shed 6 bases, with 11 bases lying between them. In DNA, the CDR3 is TGTGCCAGCAGCTTGAAAGGGGTCGGCGAGCAGTACTTC. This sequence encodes CASSLKGVGEQYF.

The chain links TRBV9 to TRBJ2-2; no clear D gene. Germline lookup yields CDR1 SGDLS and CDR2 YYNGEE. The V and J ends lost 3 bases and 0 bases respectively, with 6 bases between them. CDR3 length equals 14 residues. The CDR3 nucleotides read TGTGCCAGCAGCGACACACCGAACACCGGGGAGCTGTTTTTT. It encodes CASSDTPNTGELFF.

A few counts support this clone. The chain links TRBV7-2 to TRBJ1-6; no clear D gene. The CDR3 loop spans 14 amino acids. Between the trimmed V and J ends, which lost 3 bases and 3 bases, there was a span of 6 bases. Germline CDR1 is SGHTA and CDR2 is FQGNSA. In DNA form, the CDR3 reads TGTGCCAGCAGCTTCGTGTTCTATAATTCACCCCTCCACTTT. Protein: CASSFVFYNSPLHF.

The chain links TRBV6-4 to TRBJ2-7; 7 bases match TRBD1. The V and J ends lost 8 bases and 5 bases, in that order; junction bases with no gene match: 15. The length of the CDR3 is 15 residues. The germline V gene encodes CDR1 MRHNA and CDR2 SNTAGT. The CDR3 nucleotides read TGTGCCAGCGTGTTCCCGGGACAGATTTCGGACGAGCAGTACTTC. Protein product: CASVFPGQISDEQYF.

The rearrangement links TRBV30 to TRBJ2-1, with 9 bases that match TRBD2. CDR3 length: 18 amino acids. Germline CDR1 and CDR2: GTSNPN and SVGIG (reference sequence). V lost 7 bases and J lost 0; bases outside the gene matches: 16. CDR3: CAYSAAGTSPLSYNEQFF. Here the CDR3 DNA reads TGTGCCTACTCGGCTGCCGGGACTAGCCCCCTCTCCTACAATGAGCAGTTCTTC.

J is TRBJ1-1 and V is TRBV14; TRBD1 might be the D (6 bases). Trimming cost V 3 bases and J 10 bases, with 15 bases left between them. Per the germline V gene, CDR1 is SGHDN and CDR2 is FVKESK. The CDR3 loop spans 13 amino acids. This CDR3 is CASSQDRDTGAFF. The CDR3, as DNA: TGTGCCAGCAGCCAGGACCGGGACACCGGAGCTTTCTTT. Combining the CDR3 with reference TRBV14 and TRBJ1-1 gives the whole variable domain EAGVTQFPSHSVIEKGQTVTLRCDPISGHDNLYWYRRVMGKEIKFLLHFVKESKQDESGMPNNRFLAERTGGTYSTLKVQPAELEDSGVYFCASSQDRDTGAFFGQGTRLTVV.

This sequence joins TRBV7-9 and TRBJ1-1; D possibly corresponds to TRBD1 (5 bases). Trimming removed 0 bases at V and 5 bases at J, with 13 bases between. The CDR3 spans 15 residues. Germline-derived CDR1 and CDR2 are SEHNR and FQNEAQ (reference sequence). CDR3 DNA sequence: TGTGCCAGCAGCTTAGCGGCAGGGAGGGGTACTGAAGCTTTCTTT. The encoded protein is CASSLAAGRGTEAFF.

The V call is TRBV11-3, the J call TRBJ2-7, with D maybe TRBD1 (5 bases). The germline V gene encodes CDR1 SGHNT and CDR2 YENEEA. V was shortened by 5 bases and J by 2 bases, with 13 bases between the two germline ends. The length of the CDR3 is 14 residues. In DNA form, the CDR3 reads TGTGCCAGCAGCCGGAACAGGAGAGCCTACGAGCAGTACTTC. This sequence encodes CASSRNRRAYEQYF.

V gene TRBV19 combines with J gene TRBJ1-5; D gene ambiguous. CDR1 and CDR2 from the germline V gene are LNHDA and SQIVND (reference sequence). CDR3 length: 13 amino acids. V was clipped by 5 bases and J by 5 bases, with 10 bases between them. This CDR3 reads CASSSGAYQPQHF. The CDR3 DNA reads TGTGCCAGTAGTTCAGGTGCTTATCAGCCCCAGCATTTT.